Listed below are T cell receptor beta chains from one sample, sequenced in a study of T cell responses to AZD1222 COVID-19 vaccine. Using immunoSEQ multiplex PCR, the repertoire was profiled, and TCRdb retains in-frame clones only, with some absent. This table holds more than 100,000 clones, roughly 91% found once. The specimen was peripheral blood, collected 28 days after the second AZD1222 dose. The receptors were gathered from an adult who received the AZD1222 COVID-19 vaccine. Both conserved end residues are part of each CDR3. The order of the fields is CDR3 protein, CDR3 DNA, CDR3 length, D gene, V gene, clone size, J gene. The D gene is left open where the match is weak. Some rows mark clone size as missing; the rest say once, few, many or name a class of expanded clone.

cdr3_aa: CATREGQNTEAFF
cdr3_nt: TGTGCCACCCGCGAGGGGCAGAACACTGAAGCTTTCTTT
cdr3_length: 13
d_call: .
v_call: TRBV11-2
clone_size: .
j_call: TRBJ1-1

cdr3_aa: CAWSPPRTEAFF
cdr3_nt: TGTGCCTGGAGCCCGCCTAGGACTGAAGCTTTCTTT
cdr3_length: 12
d_call: .
v_call: TRBV30
clone_size: .
j_call: TRBJ1-1

cdr3_aa: CASSLARVLYGYTF
cdr3_nt: TGTGCCAGCAGCTTAGCCAGGGTTTTATATGGCTACACCTTC
cdr3_length: 14
d_call: .
v_call: TRBV11-2
clone_size: .
j_call: TRBJ1-2

cdr3_aa: CASSFKGSNYEQYF
cdr3_nt: TGCGCCAGCAGCTTTAAAGGGTCCAACTACGAGCAGTACTTC
cdr3_length: 14
d_call: .
v_call: TRBV5-1
clone_size: .
j_call: TRBJ2-7

cdr3_aa: CASSRDYLYEQYF
cdr3_nt: TGTGCCAGCAGCCGGGACTACCTCTACGAGCAGTACTTC
cdr3_length: 13
d_call: TRBD2
v_call: TRBV7-6
clone_size: .
j_call: TRBJ2-7

cdr3_aa: CATSDLTPTGTVYGYTF
cdr3_nt: TGTGCCACCAGTGATTTAACCCCAACCGGGACAGTTTATGGCTACACCTTC
cdr3_length: 17
d_call: TRBD1
v_call: TRBV24-1
clone_size: once
j_call: TRBJ1-2

cdr3_aa: CASSIARPTGASSNSPLHF
cdr3_nt: TGTGCCAGTAGTATAGCTAGGCCGACAGGGGCCTCGTCAAATTCACCCCTCCACTTT
cdr3_length: 19
d_call: TRBD1
v_call: TRBV19
clone_size: .
j_call: TRBJ1-6

cdr3_aa: CASSYSGTSYEQYF
cdr3_nt: TGTGCCAGCAGTTACAGTGGGACTAGCTACGAGCAGTACTTC
cdr3_length: 14
d_call: TRBD2
v_call: TRBV6-2/TRBV6-3
clone_size: .
j_call: TRBJ2-7

cdr3_aa: CASNPGGSYNEQFF
cdr3_nt: TGTGCCAGCAACCCGGGGGGGTCCTACAATGAGCAGTTCTTC
cdr3_length: 14
d_call: TRBD2
v_call: TRBV7-2
clone_size: .
j_call: TRBJ2-1

cdr3_aa: CASSLSFAGKGYTF
cdr3_nt: TGTGCCAGCAGCTTAAGTTTTGCAGGGAAGGGCTACACCTTC
cdr3_length: 14
d_call: .
v_call: TRBV7-9
clone_size: .
j_call: TRBJ1-2

cdr3_aa: CASSQDLPQRADTQYF
cdr3_nt: TGTGCCAGCAGCCAAGATCTTCCCCAGCGGGCAGATACGCAGTATTTT
cdr3_length: 16
d_call: .
v_call: TRBV3-1/TRBV3-2
clone_size: .
j_call: TRBJ2-3

cdr3_aa: CASTFLGTSASDQYF
cdr3_nt: TGTGCCAGCACCTTCCTCGGGACTAGCGCCAGCGACCAGTACTTC
cdr3_length: 15
d_call: TRBD2
v_call: TRBV28
clone_size: .
j_call: TRBJ2-5

cdr3_aa: CATSDFGGNGQDTQYF
cdr3_nt: TGTGCCACCAGTGATTTTGGGGGGAATGGGCAAGATACGCAGTATTTT
cdr3_length: 16
d_call: .
v_call: TRBV24-1
clone_size: .
j_call: TRBJ2-3

cdr3_aa: CASSPAGTGGRTLHF
cdr3_nt: TGTGCCAGCTCACCGGCCGGGACAGGGGGCAGAACCCTCCACTTT
cdr3_length: 15
d_call: TRBD1
v_call: TRBV18
clone_size: .
j_call: TRBJ1-6

cdr3_aa: CASSVGGTSGEQFF
cdr3_nt: TGTGCCAGCAGCGTAGGCGGGACTAGTGGGGAGCAGTTCTTC
cdr3_length: 14
d_call: TRBD2
v_call: TRBV9
clone_size: .
j_call: TRBJ2-1

cdr3_aa: CASSLLETYNEQFF
cdr3_nt: TGTGCCAGCAGTTTACTTGAGACCTACAATGAGCAGTTCTTC
cdr3_length: 14
d_call: .
v_call: TRBV28
clone_size: .
j_call: TRBJ2-1

cdr3_aa: CAWSSGRGETQYF
cdr3_nt: TGTGCCTGGTCTAGCGGGAGGGGTGAGACCCAGTACTTC
cdr3_length: 13
d_call: TRBD2
v_call: TRBV30
clone_size: .
j_call: TRBJ2-5

cdr3_aa: CASSFERWEQYF
cdr3_nt: TGTGCCAGCAGTTTTGAACGGTGGGAGCAGTACTTC
cdr3_length: 12
d_call: .
v_call: TRBV12-3/TRBV12-4
clone_size: once
j_call: TRBJ2-7

cdr3_aa: CASSYSRLVDTGELFF
cdr3_nt: TGTGCCAGCAGTTACTCACGGCTAGTTGACACCGGGGAGCTGTTTTTT
cdr3_length: 16
d_call: .
v_call: TRBV6-5
clone_size: .
j_call: TRBJ2-2

cdr3_aa: CASTLGSRATFF
cdr3_nt: TGTGCCAGCACCTTAGGGAGCAGGGCTACTTTCTTT
cdr3_length: 12
d_call: .
v_call: TRBV5-5
clone_size: .
j_call: TRBJ1-1

cdr3_aa: CASGSGGDIQYF
cdr3_nt: TGTGCTAGTGGTTCGGGGGGAGACATTCAGTACTTC
cdr3_length: 12
d_call: TRBD2
v_call: TRBV12-5
clone_size: .
j_call: TRBJ2-4

cdr3_aa: CATYSGATDTQYF
cdr3_nt: TGTGCCACCTATAGCGGGGCCACAGATACGCAGTATTTT
cdr3_length: 13
d_call: TRBD2
v_call: TRBV10-3
clone_size: .
j_call: TRBJ2-3

cdr3_aa: CASSYRAGGPYNEQFF
cdr3_nt: TGCGCCAGCAGCTATCGTGCGGGGGGCCCCTACAATGAGCAGTTCTTC
cdr3_length: 16
d_call: TRBD2
v_call: TRBV5-1
clone_size: .
j_call: TRBJ2-1

cdr3_aa: CASSVLTSWGGYTF
cdr3_nt: TGTGCCAGCAGCGTCTTGACATCCTGGGGTGGCTACACCTTC
cdr3_length: 14
d_call: .
v_call: TRBV7-9
clone_size: .
j_call: TRBJ1-2

cdr3_aa: CASTPEQGARNEQFF
cdr3_nt: TGTGCCAGCACCCCTGAACAGGGGGCGCGCAATGAGCAGTTCTTC
cdr3_length: 15
d_call: TRBD1
v_call: TRBV6-6
clone_size: .
j_call: TRBJ2-1

cdr3_aa: CASSKSRVSSYNEQFF
cdr3_nt: TGTGCCAGCAGCAAATCGCGGGTCAGCTCCTACAATGAGCAGTTCTTC
cdr3_length: 16
d_call: .
v_call: TRBV7-8
clone_size: .
j_call: TRBJ2-1